The 10 T cell receptor beta chains below come from one sample, sequenced in a study of cytomegalovirus exposure and HLA in healthy donors. PCR amplification relied on 60 Vbeta primers (plus 13 Jbeta primers). Measured with immunoSEQ multiplex PCR; TCRdb has only the in-frame clones, and not every one. The table shows approximately 190,000 clones, with about 86% occurring only once. The material sequenced was PBMCs. The source is a middle-aged man in good health and CMV-seropositive.

V gene TRBV4-1 combines with J gene TRBJ2-5; TRBD1 agrees at 9 bases. The CDR3 runs 17 residues. J gave up 5 bases and V 0 bases, and 10 bases lay outside the gene matches. Germline V lookup: CDR1 MGHRA, CDR2 YSYEKL. The CDR3: CASSQDVQGAIWETQYF. CDR3 DNA sequence: TGCGCCAGCAGCCAAGACGTACAGGGGGCTATTTGGGAGACCCAGTACTTC.

Comments on this clone: The same CDR3 can be traced to other DNA sequences in this sample. The chain is built from TRBV28 and TRBJ2-1, with D hard to call. Between the trimmed V and J ends, which lost 2 bases and 7 bases, there was a span of 3 bases. The CDR3 sequence is 11 residues long. Germline V gene data show CDR1 as MDHEN and CDR2 as SYDVKM. CDR3 sequence (DNA): TGTGCCAGCAGTTTACGGAATGAGCAGTTCTTC. It encodes CASSLRNEQFF.

This clone has only one observation. V usage is TRBV7-9 and J usage is TRBJ2-5; D is ambiguous. The assigned J gene may be wrong: the sequence end matches TRBJ2-7 better. The V gene's germline CDR1 is SEHNR and CDR2 FQNEAQ (reference sequence). This CDR3 comprises 11 residues. The chain's CDR3 is CASSSLYEQYF. The CDR3 nucleotides read TGTGCCAGCAGCTCCCTCTACGAGCAGTACTTC.

This rearrangement joins TRBV28 to TRBJ2-5, with a possible D match to TRBD2 (5 bases). V lost 5 bases and J 5 bases, leaving 15 bases between the germline ends. CDR1 and CDR2 from the germline V gene are MDHEN and SYDVKM. The CDR3 loop spans 14 amino acids. This CDR3 reads CASSPAAGEETQYF. The CDR3 DNA sequence: TGTGCCAGCAGTCCCGCCGCGGGCGAGGAGACCCAGTACTTC.

The V gene is TRBV6-5, the J gene TRBJ2-2; 9 nucleotides agree with TRBD1. Germline V CDR1 and CDR2: MNHEY, SVGAGI. V was clipped by 7 bases and J by 5 bases; unmatched bases: 2. CDR3 length: 13 amino acids. CDR3 protein: CASNGQGTGELFF. CDR3 DNA sequence: TGTGCCAGCAATGGACAGGGGACCGGGGAGCTGTTTTTT.

This clone was picked up one time. This chain connects TRBV6-6 to TRBJ2-5; D might be TRBD2 (6 bases). With 8 bases removed from V and 4 bases from J, the gap between germline ends came to 11 bases. The length of the CDR3 is 12 residues. Per the germline V gene, CDR1 is MNHNY and CDR2 is SVGAGI (reference sequence). In DNA, the CDR3 is TGTGCCAGCCGTCGGGAGTCAGAGACCCAGTACTTC. Translating gives CASRRESETQYF.

V usage is TRBV4-2 and J usage is TRBJ1-5; D remains ambiguous. From germline, CDR1 is LGHNA and CDR2 YNFKEQ. Trimming removed 0 bases from V and 0 bases from J, with 6 bases in between. CDR3 length: 15 amino acids. CDR3 in DNA: TGTGCCAGCAGCCAAGAAACTGGTAGCAATCAGCCCCAGCATTTT. Translation gives CASSQETGSNQPQHF.

This sequence joins TRBV6-5 and TRBJ1-4; no clear D gene. With 2 bases removed from V and 4 bases from J, the gap between germline ends came to 11 bases. The CDR3 has 15 residues. The germline gives CDR1 MNHEY, CDR2 SVGAGI. The CDR3 reads CASSYSTGDNEKLFF. CDR3 nucleotide sequence: TGTGCCAGCAGTTACAGTACGGGTGATAATGAAAAACTGTTTTTT.

This rearrangement joins TRBV9 to TRBJ1-2; the match to TRBD1 covers 10 bases. The CDR3 covers 17 residues. The J segment lost 4 bases and the V segment lost 3 bases, leaving 12 bases of the junction unmatched. The germline gives CDR1 SGDLS, CDR2 YYNGEE. The CDR3 loop is CASSAISGTGAPYGYTF. The CDR3 bases are TGTGCCAGCAGCGCGATTTCCGGGACAGGGGCTCCCTATGGCTACACCTTC.

V gene TRBV28 combines with J gene TRBJ2-6; TRBD1 agrees at 8 bases. CDR1 is MDHEN and CDR2 is SYDVKM in the germline V gene. Trimming at V came to 5 bases and at J to 2 bases, leaving 2 bases not matched to a gene. The CDR3 is made up of 15 amino acids. CDR3 sequence (DNA): TGTGCCAGCAGTGTACAGGGGGCTGGGGCCAACGTCCTGACTTTC. Its translation: CASSVQGAGANVLTF.